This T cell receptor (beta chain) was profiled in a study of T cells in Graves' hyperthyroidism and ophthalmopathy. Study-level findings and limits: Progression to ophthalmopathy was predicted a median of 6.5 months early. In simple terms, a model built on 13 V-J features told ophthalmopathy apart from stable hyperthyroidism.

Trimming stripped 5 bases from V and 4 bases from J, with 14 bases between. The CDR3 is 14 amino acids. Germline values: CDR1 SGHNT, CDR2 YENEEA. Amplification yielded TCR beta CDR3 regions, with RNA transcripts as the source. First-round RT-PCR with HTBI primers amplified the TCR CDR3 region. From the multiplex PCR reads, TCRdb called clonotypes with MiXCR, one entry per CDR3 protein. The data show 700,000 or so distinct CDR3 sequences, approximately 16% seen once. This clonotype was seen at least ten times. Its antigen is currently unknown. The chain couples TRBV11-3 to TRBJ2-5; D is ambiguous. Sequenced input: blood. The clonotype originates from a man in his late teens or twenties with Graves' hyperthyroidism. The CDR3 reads CASSGGQSGETQYF. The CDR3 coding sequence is TGTGCCAGCAGCGGTGGGCAGTCGGGAGAGACCCAGTACTTC.